A selection of T cell receptor beta chains follows, all from one sample in a study of PD-1 blockade in classical Hodgkin lymphoma. Assay: immunoSEQ multiplex PCR; the TCRdb copy retains only in-frame clones and omits some. The profile shows some 14,000 clones, approximately 88% of them singletons. Sample: CD8+ T cells from blood, taken before the fourth cycle of nivolumab. All receptors derive from a human donor with classical Hodgkin lymphoma. Both conserved end residues are part of each CDR3. A D gene is named only where the DNA matches it firmly. Only some rows state a clone size, as once, few, many or a class for expanded clones.

v_call	j_call	d_call	clone_size	cdr3_nt	cdr3_aa
TRBV19	TRBJ2-3	-	-	TGTGCCAGTACCCCTGGCACAGATACGCAGTATTTT	CASTPGTDTQYF
TRBV27	TRBJ2-3	-	-	TGTGCCAGCAGTACCACACCACCAGATACGCAGTATTTT	CASSTTPPDTQYF
TRBV11-2	TRBJ2-7	-	-	TGTGCCAGCAGCTTAGCAGGAGGGCGAGAGCAGTACTTC	CASSLAGGREQYF
TRBV28	TRBJ2-7	TRBD1	-	TGTGCCAGCAGTTTAGCCGGACAGGGCTCCTACGAGCAGTACTTC	CASSLAGQGSYEQYF
TRBV6-5	TRBJ2-1	TRBD2	-	TGTGCCAGCAGTAAACGGACTAGCCTCAATGAGCAGTTCTTC	CASSKRTSLNEQFF
TRBV6-5	TRBJ2-3	-	-	TGTGCCAGCAGTTCGCGGACGCAAAGATATAAAGATACGCAGTATTTT	CASSSRTQRYKDTQYF
TRBV23-1	TRBJ1-6	TRBD1	-	TGCGCCAGCAGTCAAGCCCGGGACAGGGGGCTTTGGACCTATAATTCACCCCTCCACTTT	CASSQARDRGLWTYNSPLHF
TRBV27	TRBJ1-2	-	-	TGTGCCAGCTGTCCTCGGGAGGGTGGGGGCTATGGCTACACCTTC	CASCPREGGGYGYTF
TRBV4-1	TRBJ2-7	-	-	TGCGCCAGCAGCCAGGGCGCCGACGGGGTCTACGAGCAGTACTTC	CASSQGADGVYEQYF
TRBV27	TRBJ1-6	-	-	TGTGCCAGCAGTTTGTCAGGGATTTCCTATAATTCACCCCTCCACTTT	CASSLSGISYNSPLHF
TRBV29-1	TRBJ2-5	-	-	TGCAGCGTGGAGGAGTACCAAGAGACCCAGTACTTC	CSVEEYQETQYF
TRBV28	TRBJ2-2	-	-	TGTGCCAGCAGCTGGGTTGGGGGCACCGGGGAGCTGTTTTTT	CASSWVGGTGELFF
TRBV7-6	TRBJ1-1	-	-	TGTGCCAGCAGCTTAGCGGGGGTGAACACTGAAGCTTTCTTT	CASSLAGVNTEAFF
TRBV27	TRBJ2-1	-	-	TGTGCCAGCAGTCCCTCTGTCAGCTGGGAGCAGTTCTTC	CASSPSVSWEQFF
TRBV6-5	TRBJ2-2	TRBD1	few	TGTGCCAGCAGTTACGGACAGGGGTCCGGGGAGCTGTTTTTT	CASSYGQGSGELFF
TRBV28	TRBJ2-7	TRBD1	-	TGTGCCAGCATTCGGACAGGGGGCTCCTACGAGCAGTACTTC	CASIRTGGSYEQYF
TRBV5-4	TRBJ2-2	-	-	TGTGCCAGCAGCTACGCGGTAACCGGGGAGCTGTTTTTT	CASSYAVTGELFF
TRBV5-1	TRBJ1-1	-	-	TGCGCCAGCAGCCCGGGACGGCCGATGGACACTGAAGCTTTCTTT	CASSPGRPMDTEAFF
TRBV13	TRBJ2-1	-	-	TGTGCCAGCAGCTTAGGCTGGGGGAATGAGCAGTTCTTC	CASSLGWGNEQFF
TRBV28	TRBJ2-7	-	-	TGTGCCACCCGGGGACTGGGGGTCGAGCAGTACTTC	CATRGLGVEQYF
TRBV6-5	TRBJ1-6	-	-	TGTGCCAGCAGGGTTTCGGGCTCCTATAATTCACCCCTCCACTTT	CASRVSGSYNSPLHF
TRBV29-1	TRBJ1-3	TRBD1	-	TGCAGCGTTGACGAGGTTGAGACAGGGAGACCTGGAAACACCATATATTTT	CSVDEVETGRPGNTIYF
TRBV28	TRBJ2-1	TRBD2	-	TGTGCCAGCAGCCCCGCTAGCGGGAGTATGAATGAGCAGTTCTTC	CASSPASGSMNEQFF
TRBV28	TRBJ2-4	-	-	TGTGCCAGCAGTCCACCGACTGAACTAGCCAAAAACATTCAGTACTTC	CASSPPTELAKNIQYF
TRBV7-6	TRBJ2-7	-	-	TGTGCCAGCAGAGGGGACGGCTACGAGCAGTACTTC	CASRGDGYEQYF
TRBV10-1	TRBJ2-1	-	-	TGCGCCAGCAGTGATGGGCTAGCGAGCTACAATGAGCAGTTCTTC	CASSDGLASYNEQFF
TRBV27	TRBJ2-7	-	-	TGTGCCAGCAGTTTTATTCTCGGCAGAAACTACGAGCAGTACTTC	CASSFILGRNYEQYF
TRBV28	TRBJ2-2	TRBD2	-	TGTGCCAGCAGTCCCCAGACTAGCGGGAGGCAGAACACCGGGGAGCTGTTTTTT	CASSPQTSGRQNTGELFF
TRBV6-5	TRBJ2-5	TRBD2	-	TGTGCCAGCAGTTACTTTAGCGGGAGGGCCCTGGAGACCCAGTACTTC	CASSYFSGRALETQYF
TRBV11-2	TRBJ2-7	-	-	TGTGCCAGCAGCTTCACAGCCTACGAGCAGTACTTC	CASSFTAYEQYF
TRBV28	TRBJ2-7	-	-	TGTGCCAGCAGTTTGCTCGACAGGTCGAGCTCCGAGCAGTACTTC	CASSLLDRSSSEQYF
TRBV9	TRBJ1-2	TRBD1	-	TGTGCCAGCAGCGCAACAGGGGATTTAGGCTATGGCTACACCTTC	CASSATGDLGYGYTF
TRBV19	TRBJ2-1	-	few	TGTGCCAGTAGTATGATGGGAAATGAGCAGTTCTTC	CASSMMGNEQFF
TRBV7-9	TRBJ2-7	TRBD1	once	TGTGCCAGCAGCTTAGATAGGGGGCCCTACGAGCAGTACTTC	CASSLDRGPYEQYF
TRBV6-5	TRBJ2-7	TRBD2	-	TGTGCCAGCCGAGAGGGACTAGCGGGGAACTACGAGCAGTACTTC	CASREGLAGNYEQYF
TRBV15	TRBJ2-7	-	-	TGTGCCACCAGCAGAGTATTAGGATACGAGCAGTACTTC	CATSRVLGYEQYF
TRBV13	TRBJ2-3	-	-	TGTGCCAGCAGCCCGTCGGGTGCCAGCACAGATACGCAGTATTTT	CASSPSGASTDTQYF
TRBV6-6	TRBJ2-7	-	-	TGTGCCAGCAGTTCTGGAGTGGGCGTCGAGCAGTACTTC	CASSSGVGVEQYF